Listed below are T cell receptor beta chains from one sample, sequenced in a study of long-term antiretroviral therapy in people with HIV. Sequencing used immunoSEQ multiplex PCR; TCRdb keeps in-frame clones, though not all of them. The sample lists approximately 30,000 clones, about 85% occurring once. The specimen comprised unsorted PBMCs, sampled 3 years after starting antiretroviral therapy. These TCRs come from a man aged 35-49 years with HIV. Each CDR3 is given with its conserved first and last residue. D genes are given only for firm matches. Clone size is stated in some rows and not others, as once, few, many or a class when expanded.

clone_size | j_call | v_call | d_call | cdr3_aa | cdr3_nt
. | TRBJ2-1 | TRBV11-2 | . | CASSSGTEQFF | TGTGCCAGCAGCTCCGGGACAGAGCAGTTCTTC
. | TRBJ2-3 | TRBV5-6 | . | CASSLAVFGSTDTQYF | TGTGCCAGCAGCTTGGCGGTCTTCGGCAGCACAGATACGCAGTATTTT
. | TRBJ1-5 | TRBV10-2 | . | CASSEGGLQHQHF | TGCGCCAGCAGTGAAGGTGGACTCCAGCACCAGCATTTT
. | TRBJ2-3 | TRBV6-5 | TRBD1 | CASTTGGRGTDTQYF | TGTGCCAGCACTACAGGGGGTCGGGGCACAGATACGCAGTATTTT
. | TRBJ1-1 | TRBV25-1 | TRBD1 | CASSETGELNTEAFF | TGTGCCAGCAGTGAGACAGGGGAATTGAACACTGAAGCTTTCTTT
. | TRBJ1-2 | TRBV5-6 | TRBD1 | CASSLGQGARGYTF | TGTGCCAGCAGCCTCGGACAGGGGGCGCGTGGCTACACCTTC
. | TRBJ2-7 | TRBV6-6 | . | CASSYKMTFRSYEQYF | TGTGCCAGCAGTTACAAAATGACCTTTAGGTCCTACGAGCAGTACTTC
few | TRBJ2-7 | TRBV11-2 | . | CASTSWTDLYEQYF | TGTGCCAGCACCTCCTGGACAGACCTCTACGAGCAGTACTTC
. | TRBJ1-4 | TRBV7-9 | . | CASSSLGGSNEKLFF | TGTGCCAGCAGCTCATTAGGGGGTTCTAATGAAAAACTGTTTTTT
once | TRBJ1-5 | TRBV7-3 | TRBD1 | CASSPGGTGRNQPQHF | TGTGCCAGCAGCCCGGGAGGGACAGGGCGCAATCAGCCCCAGCATTTT
. | TRBJ2-1 | TRBV6-6 | . | CASSSSGLSNEQFF | TGTGCCAGCAGTTCCTCGGGCCTTTCCAATGAGCAGTTCTTC
. | TRBJ1-5 | TRBV27 | . | CASSPKPGARNQPQHF | TGTGCCAGCAGTCCTAAGCCAGGGGCCCGCAATCAGCCCCAGCATTTT
. | TRBJ1-2 | TRBV5-1 | TRBD1 | CASSFQGVRTF | TGCGCCAGCAGCTTCCAGGGGGTCAGGACCTTC
. | TRBJ2-1 | TRBV5-1 | . | CASSLLGLDEQFF | TGCGCCAGCAGCTTATTAGGGTTGGATGAGCAGTTCTTC
once | TRBJ1-5 | TRBV27 | . | CASSKMYGTGQPQHF | TGTGCCAGCAGCAAAATGTACGGAACTGGACAGCCCCAGCATTTT
. | TRBJ2-7 | TRBV11-2 | TRBD2 | CASTPRTSVTYEQYF | TGTGCCAGCACCCCGAGGACTAGCGTTACCTACGAGCAGTACTTC
. | TRBJ1-5 | TRBV4-2 | TRBD1 | CASSQADRGDQPQHF | TGTGCCAGCAGCCAGGCCGACAGGGGGGATCAGCCCCAGCATTTT
. | TRBJ1-3 | TRBV27 | . | CASSLMGLPGNTIYF | TGTGCCAGCAGTTTAATGGGGCTTCCTGGAAACACCATATATTTT
. | TRBJ1-2 | TRBV5-8 | . | CASSLGGTWNYGYTF | TGTGCCAGCAGCCTCGGCGGGACCTGGAACTATGGCTACACCTTC
. | TRBJ2-5 | TRBV7-9 | TRBD1 | CASSSARGQGEETQYF | TGTGCCAGCAGCTCCGCTCGGGGACAGGGGGAAGAGACCCAGTACTTC
. | TRBJ1-2 | TRBV6-5 | . | CASSLTGYGGYTF | TGTGCCAGCAGCCTTACAGGTTATGGGGGCTACACCTTC
. | TRBJ1-2 | TRBV28 | . | CASKQFYGYTF | TGTGCCAGCAAACAGTTCTATGGCTACACCTTC